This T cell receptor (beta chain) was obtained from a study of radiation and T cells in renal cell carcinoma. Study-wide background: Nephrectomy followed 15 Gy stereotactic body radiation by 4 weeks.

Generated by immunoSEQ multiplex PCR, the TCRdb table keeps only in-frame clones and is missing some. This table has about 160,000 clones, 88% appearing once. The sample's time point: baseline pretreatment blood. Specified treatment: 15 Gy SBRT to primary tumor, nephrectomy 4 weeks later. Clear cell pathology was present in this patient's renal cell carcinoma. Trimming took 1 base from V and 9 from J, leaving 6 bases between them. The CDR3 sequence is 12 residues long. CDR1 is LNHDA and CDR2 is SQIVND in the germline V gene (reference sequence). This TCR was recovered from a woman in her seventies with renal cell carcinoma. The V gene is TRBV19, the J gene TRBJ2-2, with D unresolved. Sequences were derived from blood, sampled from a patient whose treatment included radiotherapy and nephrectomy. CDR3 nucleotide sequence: TGTGCCAGTAGTATAGCCGGCCGGGAGCTGTTTTTT. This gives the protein CASSIAGRELFF.